Sequencing of this T cell receptor beta chain was carried out in a study of human T cells and chemical hapten exposure. Study-wide context: There were per-sample TCR yield variations, arising mainly from small pooled library volume differences.

This clonotype was picked up many times. Time point meaning: pre-sensitization, week 0. Treatment given: therapeutic diphenylcyclopropenone sensitization with weekly scalp DPC. V lost 4 bases, J lost 6 bases, and 9 bases lay in between. Germline-derived CDR1 and CDR2 are SGHVS and FQNEAQ. There are 13 residues in the CDR3. TCRdb reprocessed the RACE reads via MiXCR and lists one record per CDR3 protein. The sample holds 300,000 to 450,000 distinct CDR3 sequences, roughly 5.3% seen once. The V gene is TRBV7-8, the J gene TRBJ2-2; D is possibly TRBD1 or TRBD2 (5 bases each). The receptor was derived from a woman aged 50 to 60 with alopecia areata. Some clones in this sample may be carry-over from other donors' samples. The specimen was whole blood, collected in connection with sensitization to the hapten diphenylcyclopropenone (DPC). CDR3 nucleotide sequence: TGTGCCAGCAGCTCAGGGCGGGCCGGGGAGCTGTTTTTT. Protein: CASSSGRAGELFF.